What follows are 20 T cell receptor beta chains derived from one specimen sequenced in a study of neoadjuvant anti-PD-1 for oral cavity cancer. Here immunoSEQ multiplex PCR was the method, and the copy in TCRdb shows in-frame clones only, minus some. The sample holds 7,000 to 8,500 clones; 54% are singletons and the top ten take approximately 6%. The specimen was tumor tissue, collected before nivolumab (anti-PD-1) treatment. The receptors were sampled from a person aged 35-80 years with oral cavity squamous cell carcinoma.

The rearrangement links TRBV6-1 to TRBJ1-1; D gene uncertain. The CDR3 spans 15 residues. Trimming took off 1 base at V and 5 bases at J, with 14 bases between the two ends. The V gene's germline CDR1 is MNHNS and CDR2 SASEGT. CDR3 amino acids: CASSEGRSWATEAFF. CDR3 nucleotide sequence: TGTGCCAGCAGTGAAGGGAGAAGTTGGGCGACTGAAGCTTTCTTT.

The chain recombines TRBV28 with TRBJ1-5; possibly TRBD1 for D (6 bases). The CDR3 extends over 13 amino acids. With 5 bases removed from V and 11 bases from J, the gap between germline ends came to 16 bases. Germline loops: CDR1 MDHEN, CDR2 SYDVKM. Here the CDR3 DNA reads TGTGCCAGCAGTCGAACACAGGGTGGAGCCCAGCATTTT. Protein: CASSRTQGGAQHF.

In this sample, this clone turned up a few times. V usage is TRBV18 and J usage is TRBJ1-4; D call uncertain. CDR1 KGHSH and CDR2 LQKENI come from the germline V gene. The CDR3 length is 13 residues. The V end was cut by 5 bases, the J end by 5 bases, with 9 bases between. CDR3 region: CASSGGPNEKLFF. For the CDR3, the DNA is TGTGCCAGCTCAGGTGGTCCAAATGAAAAACTGTTTTTT. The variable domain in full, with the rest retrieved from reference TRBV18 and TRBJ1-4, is NAGVMQNPRHLVRRRGQEARLRCSPMKGHSHVYWYRQLPEEGLKFMVYLQKENIIDESGMPKERFSAEFPKEGPSILRIQQVVRGDSAAYFCASSGGPNEKLFFGSGTQLSVL.

CDR3 nucleotides: TGTGCCAGCAGTTTGACAGGGTTTTATGGCTACACCTTC. It is translated as CASSLTGFYGYTF. The chain is built from TRBV28 and TRBJ1-2; TRBD1 aligns across 7 bases. V lost 3 bases and J lost 5; bases outside the gene matches: 3. Looked up from germline, CDR1 is MDHEN and CDR2 is SYDVKM. The CDR3 consists of 13 residues.

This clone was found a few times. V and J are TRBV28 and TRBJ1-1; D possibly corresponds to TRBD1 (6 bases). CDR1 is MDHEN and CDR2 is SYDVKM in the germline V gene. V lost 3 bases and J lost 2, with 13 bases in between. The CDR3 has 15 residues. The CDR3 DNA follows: TGTGCCAGCAGTTTGATAGGGGGTGTTAACACTGAAGCTTTCTTT. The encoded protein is CASSLIGGVNTEAFF.

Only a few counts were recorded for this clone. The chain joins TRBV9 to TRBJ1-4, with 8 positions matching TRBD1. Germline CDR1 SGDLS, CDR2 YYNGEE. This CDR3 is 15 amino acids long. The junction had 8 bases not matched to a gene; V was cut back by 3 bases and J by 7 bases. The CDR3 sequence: CASSGGQGGGEKLFF. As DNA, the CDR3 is TGTGCCAGCAGCGGTGGACAGGGCGGAGGTGAAAAACTGTTTTTT.

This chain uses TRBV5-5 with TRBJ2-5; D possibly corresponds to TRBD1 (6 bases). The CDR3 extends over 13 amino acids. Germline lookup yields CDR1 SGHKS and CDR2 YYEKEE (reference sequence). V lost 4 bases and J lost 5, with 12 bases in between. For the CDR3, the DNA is TGTGCCAGCAGCCTACAGGGTCGCGAGACCCAGTACTTC. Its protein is CASSLQGRETQYF.

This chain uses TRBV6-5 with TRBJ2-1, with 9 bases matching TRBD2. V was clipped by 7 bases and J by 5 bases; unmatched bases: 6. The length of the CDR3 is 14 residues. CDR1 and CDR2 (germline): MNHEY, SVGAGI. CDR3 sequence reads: CASTLAGANNEQFF. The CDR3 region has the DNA TGTGCCAGCACCTTAGCGGGAGCGAACAATGAGCAGTTCTTC.

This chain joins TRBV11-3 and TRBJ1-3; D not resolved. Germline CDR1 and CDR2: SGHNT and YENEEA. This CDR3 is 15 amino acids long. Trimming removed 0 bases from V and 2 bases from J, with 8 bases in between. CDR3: CASSLDSGTGNTIYF. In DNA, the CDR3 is TGTGCCAGCAGCTTAGATAGTGGTACTGGAAACACCATATATTTT.

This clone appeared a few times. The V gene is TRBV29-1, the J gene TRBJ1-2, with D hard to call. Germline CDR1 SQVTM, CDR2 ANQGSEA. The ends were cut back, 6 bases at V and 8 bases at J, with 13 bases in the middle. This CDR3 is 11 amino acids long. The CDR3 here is CSVNIGPGYTF. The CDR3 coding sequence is TGCAGCGTCAATATTGGACCGGGCTACACCTTC. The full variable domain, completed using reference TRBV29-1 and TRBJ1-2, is SAVISQKPSRDICQRGTSLTIQCQVDSQVTMMFWYRQQPGQSLTLIATANQGSEATYESGFVIDKFPISRPNLTFSTLTVSNMSPEDSSIYLCSVNIGPGYTFGSGTRLTVV.

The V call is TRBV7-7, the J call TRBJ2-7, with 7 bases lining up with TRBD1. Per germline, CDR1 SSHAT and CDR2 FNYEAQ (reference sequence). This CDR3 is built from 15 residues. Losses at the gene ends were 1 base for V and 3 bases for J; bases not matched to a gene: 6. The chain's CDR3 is CASSLGTGGRYEQYF. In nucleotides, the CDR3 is TGTGCCAGCAGCTTAGGGACAGGCGGGCGCTACGAGCAGTACTTC. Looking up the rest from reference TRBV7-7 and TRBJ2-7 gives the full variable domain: GAGVSQSPRYKVTKRGQDVTLRCDPISSHATLYWYQQALGQGPEFLTYFNYEAQPDKSGLPSDRFSAERPEGSISTLTIQRTEQRDSAMYRCASSLGTGGRYEQYFGPGTRLTVT.

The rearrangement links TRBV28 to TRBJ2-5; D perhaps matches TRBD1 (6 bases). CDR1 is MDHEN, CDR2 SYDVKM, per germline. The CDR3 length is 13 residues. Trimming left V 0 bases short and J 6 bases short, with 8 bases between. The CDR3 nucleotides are TGTGCCAGCAGTTTATGGGGGGCCAAGACCCAGTACTTC. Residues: CASSLWGAKTQYF.

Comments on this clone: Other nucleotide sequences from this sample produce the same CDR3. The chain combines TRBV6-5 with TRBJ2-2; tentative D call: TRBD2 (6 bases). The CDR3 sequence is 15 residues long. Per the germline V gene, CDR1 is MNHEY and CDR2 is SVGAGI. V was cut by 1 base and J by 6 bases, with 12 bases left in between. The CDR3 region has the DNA TGTGCCAGCAGTTACTTTCGGGAGTTCCCCGGGGAGCTGTTTTTT. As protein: CASSYFREFPGELFF.

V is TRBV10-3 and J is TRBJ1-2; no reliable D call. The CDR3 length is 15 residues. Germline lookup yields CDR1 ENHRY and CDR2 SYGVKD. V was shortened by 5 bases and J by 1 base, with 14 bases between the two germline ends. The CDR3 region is CAISPPGTNNYGYTF. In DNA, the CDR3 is TGTGCCATCAGTCCTCCGGGTACAAATAACTATGGCTACACCTTC.

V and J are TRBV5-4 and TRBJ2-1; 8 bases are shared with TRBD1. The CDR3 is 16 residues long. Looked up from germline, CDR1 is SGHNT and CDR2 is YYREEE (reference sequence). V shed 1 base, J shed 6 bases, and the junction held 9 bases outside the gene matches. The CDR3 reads CASSLTGQGAFNEQFF. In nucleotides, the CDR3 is TGTGCCAGCAGCTTGACTGGCCAGGGGGCATTCAATGAGCAGTTCTTC. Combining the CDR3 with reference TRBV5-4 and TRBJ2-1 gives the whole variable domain ETGVTQSPTHLIKTRGQQVTLRCSSQSGHNTVSWYQQALGQGPQFIFQYYREEENGRGNFPPRFSGLQFPNYSSELNVNALELDDSALYLCASSLTGQGAFNEQFFGPGTRLTVL.

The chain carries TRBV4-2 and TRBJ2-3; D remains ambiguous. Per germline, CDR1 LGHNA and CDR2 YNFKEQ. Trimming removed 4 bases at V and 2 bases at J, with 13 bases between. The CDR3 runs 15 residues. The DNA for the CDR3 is TGTGCCAGCAGCCGGGAACGGGCCCCCACAGATACGCAGTATTTT. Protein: CASSRERAPTDTQYF.

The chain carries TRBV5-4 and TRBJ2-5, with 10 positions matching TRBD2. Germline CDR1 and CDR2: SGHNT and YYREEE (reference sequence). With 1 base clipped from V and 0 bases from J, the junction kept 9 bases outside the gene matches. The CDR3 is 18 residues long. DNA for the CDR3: TGTGCCAGCAGCTTGAAGGCTAGCGGGGGCCCGTACCAAGAGACCCAGTACTTC. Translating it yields CASSLKASGGPYQETQYF.

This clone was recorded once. CDR3 DNA: TGTGCCAGCAGCCGAGGGGACAGGGGATATATCGGGGAGCTGTTTTTT. Translation gives CASSRGDRGYIGELFF. This sequence joins TRBV5-6 and TRBJ2-2, with 10 bases aligning to TRBD1. J lost 7 bases, V lost 4 bases, and 10 bases had no gene match. The CDR3 runs to 16 residues. From germline, CDR1 is SGHDT and CDR2 YYEEEE.

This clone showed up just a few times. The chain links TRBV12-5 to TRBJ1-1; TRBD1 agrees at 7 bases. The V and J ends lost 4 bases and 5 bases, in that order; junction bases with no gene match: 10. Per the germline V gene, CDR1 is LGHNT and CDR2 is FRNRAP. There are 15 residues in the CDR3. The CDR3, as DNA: TGTGCTAGTGGTTCGACGACAGGGTTGGGAACTGAAGCTTTCTTT. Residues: CASGSTTGLGTEAFF.

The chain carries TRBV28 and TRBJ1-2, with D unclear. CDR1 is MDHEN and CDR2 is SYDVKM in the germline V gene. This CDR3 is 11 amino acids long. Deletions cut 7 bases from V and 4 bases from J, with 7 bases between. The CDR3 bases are TGTGCCAGCACAGGCCGCTATGGCTACACCTTC. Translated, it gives CASTGRYGYTF.